Each of the 4 T cell receptor beta chains below was sequenced from the same sample in a study of cytomegalovirus exposure and HLA in healthy donors. The PCR was carried out with 60 Vbeta primers and 13 Jbeta primers. Here immunoSEQ multiplex PCR was the method, and the copy in TCRdb shows in-frame clones only, minus some. The table includes 65,000 to 85,000 clones, roughly 84% detected once. Sequencing input: PBMCs. The receptors derive from a woman aged 50 to 60 in good health and CMV-seronegative.

This clone appeared once. The CDR3: CASSLLTGNNEQYF. The CDR3 coding sequence is TGTGCCAGCAGTCTGCTGACAGGGAATAACGAGCAGTACTTC. This chain connects TRBV27 to TRBJ2-7, with 7 bases that match TRBD1. The V gene's germline CDR1 is MNHEY and CDR2 SMNVEV (reference sequence). CDR3 length: 14 residues. Trimming cost V 5 bases and J 5 bases; bases outside gene matches: 9.

This clone was counted once. V is TRBV18 and J is TRBJ1-4; D possibly corresponds to TRBD1 (5 bases). The CDR3 loop spans 15 amino acids. The V and J ends lost 0 bases and 7 bases respectively, with 12 bases between them. Germline CDR1 and CDR2: KGHSH and LQKENI. The chain's CDR3 is CASSPPETAREKLFF. The CDR3 bases are TGTGCCAGCTCACCACCGGAGACAGCCCGTGAAAAACTGTTTTTT.

The V and J genes are TRBV10-3 and TRBJ1-3, with 7 bases that match TRBD1. V dropped 3 bases and J dropped 4; count of bases not matched to a gene: 3. The CDR3 spans 14 residues. CDR1 is ENHRY, CDR2 SYGVKD, per germline. The CDR3 DNA sequence: TGTGCCATCAGTGACGGGACAGTGGGAAACACCATATATTTT. Translating gives CAISDGTVGNTIYF.

This clone was counted a single time. The chain has TRBV4-3 and TRBJ2-1; D unclear. The CDR3 runs to 15 residues. Between the trimmed V and J ends, which lost 4 bases and 0 bases, there was a span of 10 bases. The germline V gene encodes CDR1 LGHNA and CDR2 YSLEER. The CDR3 coding sequence is TGCGCCAGCAGCCCTCGCGTGAGCTCCTACAATGAGCAGTTCTTC. Translated, it gives CASSPRVSSYNEQFF.